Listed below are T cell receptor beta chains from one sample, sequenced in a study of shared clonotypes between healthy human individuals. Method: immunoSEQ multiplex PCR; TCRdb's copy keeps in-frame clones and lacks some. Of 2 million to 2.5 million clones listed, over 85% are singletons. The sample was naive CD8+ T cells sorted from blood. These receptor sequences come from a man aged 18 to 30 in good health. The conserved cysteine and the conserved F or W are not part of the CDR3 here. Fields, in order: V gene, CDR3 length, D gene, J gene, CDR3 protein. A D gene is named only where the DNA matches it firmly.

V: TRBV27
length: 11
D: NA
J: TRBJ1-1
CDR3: ASRFRGSNEAF

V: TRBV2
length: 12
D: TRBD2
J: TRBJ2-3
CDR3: ASSAEAGEDTQY

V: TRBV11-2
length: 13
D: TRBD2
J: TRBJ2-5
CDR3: ASSTRLAGRETQY

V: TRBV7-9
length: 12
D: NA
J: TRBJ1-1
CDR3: ASSLPDANTEAF

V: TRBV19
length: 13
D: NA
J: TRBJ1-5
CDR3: ASSSRTGANQPQH

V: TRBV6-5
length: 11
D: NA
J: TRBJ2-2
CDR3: ASSTTGRGELF

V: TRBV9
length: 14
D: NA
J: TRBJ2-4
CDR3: ASSVEVGLAKNIQY

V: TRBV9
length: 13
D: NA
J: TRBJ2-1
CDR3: ASSVELLSGTEQF

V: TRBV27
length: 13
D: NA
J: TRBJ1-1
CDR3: ASSLGAFGVTEAF

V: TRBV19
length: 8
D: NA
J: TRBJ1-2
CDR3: ASLGYGYT

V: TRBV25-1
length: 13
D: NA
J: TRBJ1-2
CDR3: ASSEFEDPSYGYT

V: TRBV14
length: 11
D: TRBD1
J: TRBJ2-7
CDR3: ASSPQGSYEQY

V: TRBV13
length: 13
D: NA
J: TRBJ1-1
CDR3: ASSLRSRAGTEAF

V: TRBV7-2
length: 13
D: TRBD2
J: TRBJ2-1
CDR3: ASSYSGGAANEQF

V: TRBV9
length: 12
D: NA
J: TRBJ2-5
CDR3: ASSVDTSQETQY

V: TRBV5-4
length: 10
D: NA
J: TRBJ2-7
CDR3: ASSLDAYEQY